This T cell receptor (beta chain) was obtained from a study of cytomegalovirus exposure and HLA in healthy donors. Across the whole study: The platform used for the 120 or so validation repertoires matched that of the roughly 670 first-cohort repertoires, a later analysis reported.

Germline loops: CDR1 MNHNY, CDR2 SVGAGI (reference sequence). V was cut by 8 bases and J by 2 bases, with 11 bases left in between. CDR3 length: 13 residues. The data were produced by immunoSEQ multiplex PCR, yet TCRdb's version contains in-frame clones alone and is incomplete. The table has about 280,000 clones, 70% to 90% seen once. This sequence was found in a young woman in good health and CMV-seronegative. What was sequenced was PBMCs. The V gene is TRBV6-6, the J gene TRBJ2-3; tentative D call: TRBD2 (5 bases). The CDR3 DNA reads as TGTGCCAGCCGCCGGGAAGCCACAGATACGCAGTATTTT. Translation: CASRREATDTQYF.